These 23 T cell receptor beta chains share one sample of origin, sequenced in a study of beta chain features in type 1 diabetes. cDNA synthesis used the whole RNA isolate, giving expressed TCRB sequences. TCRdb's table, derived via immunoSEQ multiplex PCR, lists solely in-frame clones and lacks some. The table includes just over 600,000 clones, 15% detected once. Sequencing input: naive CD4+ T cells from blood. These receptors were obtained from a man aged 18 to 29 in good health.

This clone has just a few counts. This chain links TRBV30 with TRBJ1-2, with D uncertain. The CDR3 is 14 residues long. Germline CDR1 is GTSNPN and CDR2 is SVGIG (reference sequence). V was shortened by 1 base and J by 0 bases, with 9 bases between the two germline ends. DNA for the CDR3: TGTGCCTGGAGTGCTCCCTTGGCTAACTATGGCTACACCTTC. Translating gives CAWSAPLANYGYTF. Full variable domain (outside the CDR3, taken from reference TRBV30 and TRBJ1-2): SQTIHQWPATLVQPVGSPLSLECTVEGTSNPNLYWYRQAAGRGLQLLFYSVGIGQISSEVPQNLSASRPQDRQFILSSKKLLLSDSGFYLCAWSAPLANYGYTFGSGTRLTVV.

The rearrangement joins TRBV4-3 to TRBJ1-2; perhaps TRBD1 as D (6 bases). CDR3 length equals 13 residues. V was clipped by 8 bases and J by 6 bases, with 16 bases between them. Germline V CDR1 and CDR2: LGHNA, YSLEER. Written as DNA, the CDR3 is TGCGCCAGCGGAGCTTACAACAGGGATGGCTACACCTTC. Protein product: CASGAYNRDGYTF.

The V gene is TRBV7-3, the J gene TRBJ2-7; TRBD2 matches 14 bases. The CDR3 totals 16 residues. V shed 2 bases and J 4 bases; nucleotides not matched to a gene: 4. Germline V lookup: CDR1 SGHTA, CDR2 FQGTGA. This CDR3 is CASSLVGTSGGYEQYF. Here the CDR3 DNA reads TGTGCCAGCAGCTTAGTAGGGACTAGCGGGGGATACGAGCAGTACTTC.

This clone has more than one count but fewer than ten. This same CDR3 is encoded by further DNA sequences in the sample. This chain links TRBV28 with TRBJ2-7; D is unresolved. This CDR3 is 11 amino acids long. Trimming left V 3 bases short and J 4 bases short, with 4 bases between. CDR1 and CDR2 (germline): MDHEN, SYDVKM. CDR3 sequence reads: CASSFRYEQYF. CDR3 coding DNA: TGTGCCAGCAGTTTCCGATACGAGCAGTACTTC.

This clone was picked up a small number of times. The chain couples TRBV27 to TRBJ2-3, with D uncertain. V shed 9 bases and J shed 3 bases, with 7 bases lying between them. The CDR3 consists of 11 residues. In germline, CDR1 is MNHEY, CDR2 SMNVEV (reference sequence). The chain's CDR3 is CASAFTDTQYF. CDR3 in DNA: TGTGCCAGTGCATTTACAGATACGCAGTATTTT.

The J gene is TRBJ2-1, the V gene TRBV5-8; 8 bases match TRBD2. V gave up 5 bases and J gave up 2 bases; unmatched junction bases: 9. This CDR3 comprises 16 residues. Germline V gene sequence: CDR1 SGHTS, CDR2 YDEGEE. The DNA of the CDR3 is TGTGCCAGCAGAAGACAACTAGCGGTCCCCTACAATGAGCAGTTCTTC. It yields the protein CASRRQLAVPYNEQFF.

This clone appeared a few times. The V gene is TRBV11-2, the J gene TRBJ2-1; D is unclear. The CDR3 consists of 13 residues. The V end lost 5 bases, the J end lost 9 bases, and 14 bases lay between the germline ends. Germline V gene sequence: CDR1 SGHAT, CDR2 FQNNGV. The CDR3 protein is CASSALIVGEQFF. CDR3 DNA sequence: TGTGCCAGCAGCGCCCTCATAGTTGGTGAGCAGTTCTTC.

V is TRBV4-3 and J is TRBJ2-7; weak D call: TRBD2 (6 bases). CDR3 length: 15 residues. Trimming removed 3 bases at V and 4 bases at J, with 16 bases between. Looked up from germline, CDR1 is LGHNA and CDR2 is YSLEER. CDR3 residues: CASSQAPGEAYEQYF. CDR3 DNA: TGCGCCAGCAGCCAGGCTCCGGGGGAGGCGTACGAGCAGTACTTC.

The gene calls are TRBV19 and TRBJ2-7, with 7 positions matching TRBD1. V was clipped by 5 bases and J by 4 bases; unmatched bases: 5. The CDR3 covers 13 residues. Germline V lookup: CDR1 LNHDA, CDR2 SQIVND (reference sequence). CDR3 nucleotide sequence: TGTGCCAGTAGTGGCCGGGACAGATACGAGCAGTACTTC. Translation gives CASSGRDRYEQYF.

The CDR3 DNA is TGTGCCAGCAGCGGGACAGGGATCTCCTACGAGCAGTACTTC. Amino acids: CASSGTGISYEQYF. The J gene is TRBJ2-7, the V gene TRBV5-6; 9 bases align to TRBD1. V lost 4 bases to trimming and J lost 0 bases; unmatched junction nucleotides: 2. The length of the CDR3 is 14 residues. Looked up from germline, CDR1 is SGHDT and CDR2 is YYEEEE.

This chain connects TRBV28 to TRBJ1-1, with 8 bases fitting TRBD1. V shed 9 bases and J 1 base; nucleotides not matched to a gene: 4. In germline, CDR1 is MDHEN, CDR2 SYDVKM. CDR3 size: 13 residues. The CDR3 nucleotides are TGTGCCAGACTAGGGACAGGGAACACTGAAGCTTTCTTT. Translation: CARLGTGNTEAFF. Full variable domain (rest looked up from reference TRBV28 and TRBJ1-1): DVKVTQSSRYLVKRTGEKVFLECVQDMDHENMFWYRQDPGLGLRLIYFSYDVKMKEKGDIPEGYSVSREKKERFSLILESASTNQTSMYLCARLGTGNTEAFFGQGTRLTVV.

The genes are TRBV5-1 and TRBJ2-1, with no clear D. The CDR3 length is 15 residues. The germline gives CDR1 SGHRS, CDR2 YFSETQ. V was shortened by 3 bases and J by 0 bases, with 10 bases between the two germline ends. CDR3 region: CASSYAASSYNEQFF. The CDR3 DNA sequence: TGCGCCAGCAGCTATGCCGCCAGCTCCTACAATGAGCAGTTCTTC.

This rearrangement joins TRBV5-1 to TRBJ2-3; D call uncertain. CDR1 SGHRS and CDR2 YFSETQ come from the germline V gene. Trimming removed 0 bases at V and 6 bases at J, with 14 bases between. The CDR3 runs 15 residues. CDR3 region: CASSLAALVADTQYF. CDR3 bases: TGCGCCAGCAGCTTGGCCGCGCTAGTAGCCGATACGCAGTATTTT.

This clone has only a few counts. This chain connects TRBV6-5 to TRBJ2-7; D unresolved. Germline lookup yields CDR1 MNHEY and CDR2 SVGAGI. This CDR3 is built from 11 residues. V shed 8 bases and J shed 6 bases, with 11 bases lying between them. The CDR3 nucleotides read TGTGCCAGCGCTAGTTGGTCCGAGCAGTACTTC. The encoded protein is CASASWSEQYF.

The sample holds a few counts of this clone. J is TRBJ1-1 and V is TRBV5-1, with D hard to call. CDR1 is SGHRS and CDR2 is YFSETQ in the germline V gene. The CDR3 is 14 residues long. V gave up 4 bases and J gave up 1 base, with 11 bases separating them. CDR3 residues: CASSPISGNTEAFF. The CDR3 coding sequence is TGCGCCAGCAGCCCCATATCAGGGAACACTGAAGCTTTCTTT.

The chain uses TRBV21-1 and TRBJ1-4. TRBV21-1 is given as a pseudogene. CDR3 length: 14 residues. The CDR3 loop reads CASSKGETNEKLFF. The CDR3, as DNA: TGTGCCAGCAGCAAAGGGGAGACTAATGAAAAACTGTTTTTT.

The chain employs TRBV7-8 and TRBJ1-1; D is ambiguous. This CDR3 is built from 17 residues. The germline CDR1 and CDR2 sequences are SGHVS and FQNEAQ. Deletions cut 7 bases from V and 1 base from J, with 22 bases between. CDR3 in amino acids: CASTRRAGRIPNTEAFF. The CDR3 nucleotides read TGTGCCAGCACCCGGAGGGCAGGCCGAATACCGAACACTGAAGCTTTCTTT.

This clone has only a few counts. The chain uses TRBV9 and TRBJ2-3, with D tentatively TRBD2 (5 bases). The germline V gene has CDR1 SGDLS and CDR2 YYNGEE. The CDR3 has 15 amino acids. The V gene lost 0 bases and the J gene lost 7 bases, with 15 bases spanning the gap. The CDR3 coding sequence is TGTGCCAGCAGCGTAGCTAGTGAGGGATGGCATACGCAGTATTTT. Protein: CASSVASEGWHTQYF.

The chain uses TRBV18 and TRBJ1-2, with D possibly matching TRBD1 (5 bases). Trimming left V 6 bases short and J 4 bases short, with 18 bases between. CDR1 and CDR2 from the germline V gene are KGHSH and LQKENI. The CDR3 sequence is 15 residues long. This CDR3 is CASSPGTPSAYGYTF. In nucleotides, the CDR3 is TGTGCCAGCTCCCCCGGGACCCCTTCCGCCTATGGCTACACCTTC.

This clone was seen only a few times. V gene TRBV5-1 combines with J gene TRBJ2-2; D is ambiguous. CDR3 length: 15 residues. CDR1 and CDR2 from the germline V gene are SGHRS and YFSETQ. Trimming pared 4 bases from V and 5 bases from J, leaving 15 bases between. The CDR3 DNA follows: TGCGCCAGCAGCCAGCGTGCGATAGCAACCGGGGAGCTGTTTTTT. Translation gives CASSQRAIATGELFF.

For the CDR3, the DNA is TGTGCCAGCTCACCACCGGGGAAGCGTAACTATGGCTACACCTTC. Translation: CASSPPGKRNYGYTF. The chain recombines TRBV18 with TRBJ1-2; D unclear. CDR3 length: 15 amino acids. Trimming pared 0 bases from V and 1 base from J, leaving 9 bases between. The V gene's germline CDR1 is KGHSH and CDR2 LQKENI.

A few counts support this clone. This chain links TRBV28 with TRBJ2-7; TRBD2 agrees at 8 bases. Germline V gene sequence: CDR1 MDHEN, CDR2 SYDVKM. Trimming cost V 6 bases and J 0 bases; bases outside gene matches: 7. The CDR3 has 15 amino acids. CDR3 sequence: CASRTPAGDSYEQYF. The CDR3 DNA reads TGTGCCAGCAGGACCCCAGCGGGGGACTCCTACGAGCAGTACTTC.

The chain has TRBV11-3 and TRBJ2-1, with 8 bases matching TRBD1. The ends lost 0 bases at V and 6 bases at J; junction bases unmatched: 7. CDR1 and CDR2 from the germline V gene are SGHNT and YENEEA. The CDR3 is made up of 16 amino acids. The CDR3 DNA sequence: TGTGCCAGCAGCTTAGATGCAGGGGGCCAGCGCAATGAGCAGTTCTTC. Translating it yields CASSLDAGGQRNEQFF.